What follows describes a single T cell receptor (beta chain). The antigen is undetermined. Then a second PCR, running about 7 to 11 cycles, was carried out with a sample-barcoded 5' primer and a J-beta primer mix. TCRdb independently ran MiXCR on the 5' RACE reads; one entry per CDR3 protein. The sample shows 1.5 million to 2 million distinct CDR3 sequences, roughly 43% of them seen only once. The CDR3 covers 14 residues. In germline, CDR1 is LNHNV, CDR2 YYDKDF (reference sequence). Between the trimmed V and J ends, which lost 0 bases and 6 bases, there was a span of 12 bases. These data belong to a study of blood T cells in healthy people across ages. Findings of the study overall: Bulk PBMC profiling left naive and antigen-experienced comparisons inconclusive. Older age went with lower TCR beta diversity per million T cells, in a roughly linear way.

For every donor, a draw yielded about 10 milliliters of peripheral blood. The source is a human donor in good health. The rearrangement joins TRBV15 to TRBJ2-7; unclear D gene. Sequencing used blood. The CDR3 here is CATSRDFGTIEQYF. CDR3 sequence (DNA): TGTGCCACCAGCAGAGATTTTGGAACCATCGAGCAGTACTTC. The entire variable domain, with the rest obtained from reference TRBV15 and TRBJ2-7, is as follows: DAMVIQNPRYQVTQFGKPVTLSCSQTLNHNVMYWYQQKSSQAPKLLFHYYDKDFNNEADTPDNFQSRRPNTSFCFLDIRSPGLGDTAMYLCATSRDFGTIEQYFGPGTRLTVT.